The 20 T cell receptor beta chains below all came from one sample that was sequenced in a study of CD8 T cells in Susac syndrome. When the RNA was reverse transcribed, random hexamers were used with an input of about 0.45 to 1 ug. TCRdb ran MiXCR on the immunoSEQ multiplex PCR reads and lists one entry per CDR3 protein. The sample shows 100,000 or so distinct CDR3 sequences, 95% of them seen only once. The sequencing sample was made of CD8+ T cells from PBMCs. Receptors were obtained from a human donor with Susac syndrome.

The V and J genes are TRBV6-5 and TRBJ2-7; D is undetermined. CDR3 length equals 13 residues. CDR1 and CDR2 from the germline V gene are MNHEY and SVGAGI. Trimming took off 2 bases at V and 4 bases at J, with 9 bases between the two ends. CDR3 residues: CASSYRLGYEQYF. In DNA form, the CDR3 reads TGTGCCAGCAGTTACAGGCTCGGTTACGAGCAGTACTTC.

This chain links TRBV7-9 with TRBJ2-5; D remains ambiguous. Trimming pared 7 bases from V and 4 bases from J, leaving 7 bases between. The CDR3 runs 11 residues. The germline V gene has CDR1 SEHNR and CDR2 FQNEAQ (reference sequence). Written as DNA, the CDR3 is TGTGCCAGCATGTCCAGAGAGACCCAGTACTTC. Its protein is CASMSRETQYF.

This clonotype was counted once. This chain links TRBV14 with TRBJ1-2; 9 positions match TRBD1. The junction had 9 bases not matched to a gene; V was cut back by 0 bases and J by 4 bases. CDR3 size: 17 residues. CDR1 and CDR2 from the germline V gene are SGHDN and FVKESK. The CDR3 coding sequence is TGTGCCAGCAGCCAAGATCGCGGGACAGGGTTACCCTATGGCTACACCTTC. Its protein product is CASSQDRGTGLPYGYTF.

This clonotype was observed once. V usage is TRBV29-1 and J usage is TRBJ2-7; TRBD1 matches 7 bases. After removal of 0 bases from V and 6 bases from J, the junction contained 5 bases not matched to a gene. This CDR3 contains 13 residues. Germline-derived CDR1 and CDR2 are SQVTM and ANQGSEA. Here the CDR3 DNA reads TGCAGCGTTGAAGATTTTACAGGGGTCGAGCAGTACTTC. Translating gives CSVEDFTGVEQYF.

The chain uses TRBV29-1 and TRBJ2-5; no reliable D call. The CDR3 runs to 14 residues. Germline CDR1 is SQVTM and CDR2 is ANQGSEA. Deletions cut 2 bases from V and 2 bases from J, with 12 bases between. The DNA of the CDR3 is TGCAGCGTTGAACGTAGGGCTAGGCAAGAGACCCAGTACTTC. It translates to CSVERRARQETQYF.

The chain recombines TRBV29-1 with TRBJ2-7; D is perhaps TRBD2 (5 bases). V gave up 5 bases and J gave up 0 bases, with 11 bases separating them. The CDR3 runs 13 residues. Germline CDR1 and CDR2: SQVTM and ANQGSEA. CDR3 loop: CSVSTGISYEQYF. The CDR3, as DNA: TGCAGCGTTTCTACCGGGATCTCCTACGAGCAGTACTTC.

The chain has TRBV4-1 and TRBJ2-3; D gene ambiguous. Germline V gene sequence: CDR1 MGHRA, CDR2 YSYEKL. V was pared by 4 bases and J by 2 bases, with 7 bases between. This CDR3 has 13 amino acids. CDR3 residues: CASSRTITDTQYF. For the CDR3, the DNA is TGCGCCAGCAGCCGCACAATCACAGATACGCAGTATTTT.

The chain carries TRBV20-1 and TRBJ2-1, with TRBD2 identical over 7 bases. The CDR3 length is 14 residues. V was pared by 3 bases and J by 6 bases, with 8 bases of the junction left unmatched. Per germline, CDR1 DFQATT and CDR2 SNEGSKA (reference sequence). The CDR3 sequence is CSASGTNPINEQFF. The CDR3 DNA is TGCAGTGCTAGTGGGACTAACCCTATCAATGAGCAGTTCTTC.

The V and J genes are TRBV5-1 and TRBJ2-5; D gene uncertain. V gave up 0 bases and J gave up 5 bases, with 14 bases separating them. Germline CDR1 SGHRS, CDR2 YFSETQ. The CDR3 sequence is 15 residues long. The DNA for the CDR3 is TGCGCCAGCAGCTTGGTGTTGACCGGCGAGGAGACCCAGTACTTC. Protein: CASSLVLTGEETQYF.

As concerns this clonotype: One junction end disagrees with the germline gene, perhaps due to a read error. The CDR3 DNA sequence: TGCACCTTCAAGCGTCGGGACACCGGGGAGCTGTTTTTT. As protein: CTFKRRDTGELFF. The V and J genes are TRBV3-1 and TRBJ2-2; D is undetermined. The germline V gene has CDR1 LGHDT and CDR2 YNNKEL (reference sequence). The CDR3 extends over 13 amino acids.

Written as DNA, the CDR3 is TGCGCCTCCAAGATGGGTAGCCAGGGAGCTAACTATGGCTACACCTTC. The encoded protein is CASKMGSQGANYGYTF. The chain links TRBV5-1 to TRBJ1-2, with D perhaps TRBD1 (5 bases). Germline V gene sequence: CDR1 SGHRS, CDR2 YFSETQ. V was clipped by 10 bases and J by 0 bases, with 22 bases between them. The CDR3 is made up of 16 amino acids.

This chain uses TRBV29-1 with TRBJ1-2; TRBD1 matches at 7 bases. V gave up 4 bases and J gave up 5 bases; unmatched junction bases: 28. The V gene's germline CDR1 is SQVTM and CDR2 ANQGSEA. This CDR3 region has 20 residues. The CDR3 loop reads CSVVTRILPTPDRLQYGYTF. The CDR3 DNA sequence: TGCAGCGTTGTCACGCGGATACTACCTACCCCGGACAGGCTCCAGTATGGCTACACCTTC.

Only one count was recorded for this clonotype. The chain couples TRBV20-1 to TRBJ1-1; a possible D gene is TRBD1 (6 bases). Germline values: CDR1 DFQATT, CDR2 SNEGSKA (reference sequence). Deletions cut 5 bases from V and 4 bases from J, with 17 bases between. The CDR3 runs 14 residues. CDR3 in amino acids: CSALRQAKVTEAFF. CDR3 bases: TGCAGTGCTTTGCGACAGGCGAAGGTCACTGAAGCTTTCTTT.

The gene calls are TRBV11-2 and TRBJ2-7; D is perhaps TRBD2 (6 bases). V was shortened by 3 bases and J by 3 bases, with 9 bases between the two germline ends. Germline V gene lookup returns CDR1 SGHAT and CDR2 FQNNGV. The CDR3 runs 13 residues. The CDR3 DNA follows: TGTGCCAGCAGCTTCTCGGGGGTCTACGAGCAGTACTTC. Translation gives CASSFSGVYEQYF.

The rearrangement links TRBV28 to TRBJ1-5; D ambiguous. The CDR3 totals 13 residues. Germline values: CDR1 MDHEN, CDR2 SYDVKM. V lost 2 bases, J lost 0 bases, and 2 bases lay in between. Here the CDR3 reads CASSLVSNQPQHF. The CDR3, as DNA: TGTGCCAGCAGTTTAGTTAGCAATCAGCCCCAGCATTTT.

The chain is built from TRBV29-1 and TRBJ1-2, with TRBD1 as a possible D gene (5 bases). The CDR3 is made up of 11 amino acids. Germline V lookup: CDR1 SQVTM, CDR2 ANQGSEA. Trimming cost V 1 base and J 9 bases, with 9 bases left between them. The DNA of the CDR3 is TGCAGCGTTGAAGCAGGGAAGAGCTACACCTTC. The encoded protein is CSVEAGKSYTF.

V is TRBV5-1 and J is TRBJ2-7; 8 bases fit TRBD1. V trimming: 1 base; J trimming: 4 bases; junction bases outside the gene matches: 13. CDR1 SGHRS and CDR2 YFSETQ come from the germline V gene. The CDR3 consists of 17 residues. CDR3 sequence reads: CASSLNPSTGGEYEQYF. CDR3 DNA sequence: TGCGCCAGCAGCTTGAACCCCTCCACAGGGGGAGAATACGAGCAGTACTTC.

This chain links TRBV6-4 with TRBJ1-5, with D hard to call. The V end was cut by 3 bases, the J end by 3 bases, with 6 bases between. This CDR3 contains 13 residues. Germline V gene data show CDR1 as MRHNA and CDR2 as SNTAGT. As DNA, the CDR3 is TGTGCCAGCAGTGAGGACTACAATCAGCCCCAGCATTTT. Translated: CASSEDYNQPQHF.

The chain uses TRBV10-3 and TRBJ2-7, with 7 bases fitting TRBD1. The germline gives CDR1 ENHRY, CDR2 SYGVKD. Trimming removed 0 bases from V and 3 bases from J; junction bases left unmatched: 2. The CDR3 is made up of 14 amino acids. This CDR3 reads CAISESGQNYEQYF. The CDR3, as DNA: TGTGCCATCAGTGAGTCGGGACAGAACTACGAGCAGTACTTC.

This chain connects TRBV2 to TRBJ2-3; possible D gene TRBD2, 6 bases. Trimming pared 6 bases from V and 8 bases from J, leaving 21 bases between. CDR1 SNHLY and CDR2 FYNNEI come from the germline V gene. This CDR3 is built from 15 residues. The CDR3 nucleotides are TGTGCCAGCAGACCAGACAGCAATAGCGGTGGTACGCAGTATTTT. This sequence encodes CASRPDSNSGGTQYF.